Listed here are 20 T cell receptor beta chains from one sample, sequenced in a study of T cell repertoires in cytomegalovirus infection. No antigen has been identified for these receptors. One entry per CDR3 protein results from TCRdb running MiXCR on the reads. The table includes some 920,000 distinct CDR3 sequences, around 32% detected once. This sample comprised cultured CD8+ T cells from PBMCs, obtained from culture after CMV antigen stimulation. Every receptor here comes from a human donor in good health (CMV status not recorded). Some clones in this sample may be carry-over from other donors' samples.

This clonotype appeared a few times. This chain's CDR3 is CASRPRDRYEQYF. The CDR3, as DNA: TGTGCCAGCAGGCCGCGGGACCGATACGAGCAGTACTTC. The chain has TRBV12-3 or TRBV12-4 and TRBJ2-7, with D maybe TRBD2 (6 bases). V lost 6 bases, J lost 4 bases, and 13 bases lay in between. The CDR3 extends over 13 amino acids.

This clonotype showed up many times. J is TRBJ1-5 and V is TRBV7-8, with D unclear. The CDR3 covers 17 residues. V lost 5 bases to trimming and J lost 0 bases, with 17 bases between them. Germline CDR1 SGHVS, CDR2 FQNEAQ. In DNA, the CDR3 is TGTGCCAGCAGCCCATGGGAGGTATTTGATAGCAATCAGCCCCAGCATTTT. Translating it yields CASSPWEVFDSNQPQHF.

Notes on this clonotype: At one end, the junction sequence differs from germline, possibly due to a read error. V is TRBV11-3 and J is TRBJ2-4; D not certain. The CDR3 sequence is 15 residues long. The germline gives CDR1 SGHNT, CDR2 YENEEA. This CDR3 is CVSSYKVQVKNIQYF. The CDR3 nucleotides are TGTGTCAGCAGCTACAAGGTCCAGGTCAAAAACATTCAGTACTTC.

This clonotype was seen a handful of times. V usage is TRBV20-1 and J usage is TRBJ2-5; perhaps TRBD1 as D (6 bases). The CDR3 sequence is 16 residues long. The germline gives CDR1 DFQATT, CDR2 SNEGSKA (reference sequence). Trimming took off 5 bases at V and 4 bases at J, with 23 bases between the two ends. The CDR3 is CSAYPRKQGRVETQYF. The DNA of the CDR3 is TGCAGTGCTTACCCCCGGAAACAGGGACGGGTAGAGACCCAGTACTTC.

This clonotype was recorded only once. The chain couples TRBV7-9 to TRBJ2-1; D is uncertain. The germline V and J ends were trimmed by 1 base and 5 bases, with 12 bases remaining between them. The CDR3 spans 15 residues. Germline values: CDR1 SEHNR, CDR2 FQNEAQ (reference sequence). The CDR3 loop reads CASSLGGLPHNEQFF. The CDR3 DNA follows: TGTGCCAGCAGCTTAGGGGGTTTACCTCACAATGAGCAGTTCTTC.

This clonotype was detected ten times or more. The V and J genes are TRBV5-6 and TRBJ2-6; 7 positions agree with TRBD1. Germline V CDR1 and CDR2: SGHDT, YYEEEE. CDR3 length: 20 residues. The junction had 17 bases not matched to a gene; V was cut back by 5 bases and J by 0 bases. This chain's CDR3 is CASSLYGQVLITSGANVLTF. CDR3 in DNA: TGTGCCAGCAGTCTATATGGACAGGTCCTAATAACCTCTGGGGCCAACGTCCTGACTTTC.

The chain is built from TRBV9 and TRBJ2-2; D is uncertain. This CDR3 is built from 12 residues. Trimming removed 5 bases at V and 6 bases at J, with 8 bases between. Germline assignment: CDR1 SGDLS and CDR2 YYNGEE. The CDR3 here is CASRSQAGELFF. The CDR3 nucleotides are TGTGCCAGCAGGTCCCAGGCCGGGGAGCTGTTTTTT.

J is TRBJ2-3 and V is TRBV7-9; tentative D call: TRBD2 (6 bases). V lost 5 bases and J 6 bases, leaving 12 bases between the germline ends. CDR3 size: 13 residues. The germline CDR1 and CDR2 sequences are SEHNR and FQNEAQ (reference sequence). CDR3: CASSPRGWDTQYF. CDR3 in DNA: TGTGCCAGCAGCCCCCGGGGGTGGGATACGCAGTATTTT.

The rearrangement links TRBV2 to TRBJ2-7, with unresolved D. The CDR3 has 12 amino acids. Germline loops: CDR1 SNHLY, CDR2 FYNNEI. V lost 6 bases and J 4 bases, leaving 10 bases between the germline ends. CDR3 DNA sequence: TGTGCCAGCAGAGGGTCCGTTTACGAGCAGTACTTC. Protein sequence: CASRGSVYEQYF.

This clonotype was observed a handful of times. This chain joins TRBV6-5 and TRBJ2-7, with D possibly matching TRBD2 (5 bases). This CDR3 has 12 amino acids. Trimming removed 8 bases at V and 3 bases at J, with 11 bases between. The V gene's germline CDR1 is MNHEY and CDR2 SVGAGI. The CDR3 reads CASRAGGYEQYF. CDR3 DNA: TGTGCCAGCCGGGCAGGAGGCTACGAGCAGTACTTC.

This clonotype was recorded many times. The V gene is TRBV7-3, the J gene TRBJ2-2, with no clear D. The CDR3 consists of 14 residues. CDR1 SGHTA and CDR2 FQGTGA come from the germline V gene. The V end lost 4 bases, the J end lost 1 base, and 7 bases lay between the germline ends. CDR3 in DNA: TGTGCCAGCAGCTACCTAGGGAACACCGGGGAGCTGTTTTTT. It encodes CASSYLGNTGELFF.

The chain links TRBV5-6 to TRBJ1-6; D ambiguous. Trimming took 0 bases from V and 0 from J, leaving 7 bases between them. This CDR3 comprises 16 residues. The germline V gene has CDR1 SGHDT and CDR2 YYEEEE. The CDR3 region is CASSLVGSSYNSPLHF. CDR3 sequence (DNA): TGTGCCAGCAGCTTGGTCGGTAGCTCCTATAATTCACCCCTCCACTTT.

This clonotype was counted only a few times. The V call is TRBV5-4, the J call TRBJ1-2; TRBD1 agrees at 7 bases. The CDR3 is 20 residues long. The germline gives CDR1 SGHNT, CDR2 YYREEE (reference sequence). V dropped 4 bases and J dropped 0; count of bases not matched to a gene: 21. The CDR3 coding sequence is TGTGCCAGCAGCCCCAGCATATCCGGGACAGTCGTATTATCTAACTATGGCTACACCTTC. Amino acids: CASSPSISGTVVLSNYGYTF.

The chain combines TRBV29-1 with TRBJ2-1, with D possibly being TRBD1 (6 bases). From germline, CDR1 is SQVTM and CDR2 ANQGSEA. Trimming removed 0 bases from V and 6 bases from J, with 12 bases in between. There are 14 residues in the CDR3. Here the CDR3 DNA reads TGCAGCGTTGAAGAAGGACGAGGGGGCAATGAGCAGTTCTTC. It translates to CSVEEGRGGNEQFF.

V gene TRBV2 combines with J gene TRBJ2-3, with a possible D match to TRBD1 (5 bases). CDR3 length equals 14 residues. Germline V gives CDR1 SNHLY, CDR2 FYNNEI. Trimming removed 6 bases at V and 4 bases at J, with 14 bases between. CDR3 amino acids: CASRGPEAPDTQYF. The CDR3 region has the DNA TGTGCCAGCAGGGGGCCAGAGGCCCCAGATACGCAGTATTTT.

The rearrangement joins TRBV24-1 to TRBJ2-1, with a weak D call TRBD1 (6 bases). Germline V lookup: CDR1 KGHDR, CDR2 SFDVKD. The CDR3 has 11 amino acids. V shed 6 bases and J shed 7 bases, with 6 bases lying between them. The CDR3: CATSQGNEQFF. Here the CDR3 DNA reads TGTGCCACCAGTCAGGGGAATGAGCAGTTCTTC.

The V and J genes are TRBV27 and TRBJ1-5, with 10 bases lining up with TRBD1. This CDR3 region has 15 residues. CDR1 is MNHEY, CDR2 SMNVEV, per germline (reference sequence). The V segment lost 5 bases and the J segment 7 bases; nucleotides outside the gene matches: 8. This CDR3 reads CASSPPGQGIQPQHF. The CDR3, as DNA: TGTGCCAGCAGTCCCCCGGGACAGGGGATCCAGCCCCAGCATTTT.

This clonotype has just a few counts. The V and J genes are TRBV27 and TRBJ1-6, with D hard to call. Germline CDR1 MNHEY, CDR2 SMNVEV (reference sequence). Trimming left V 0 bases short and J 0 bases short, with 3 bases between. CDR3 length equals 15 residues. CDR3 bases: TGTGCCAGCAGTTTATCTAGCTCCTATAATTCACCCCTCCACTTT. Amino acid sequence: CASSLSSSYNSPLHF.

The chain is built from TRBV14 and TRBJ2-1; 11 bases align to TRBD2. The CDR3 spans 16 residues. Trimming at V came to 3 bases and at J to 7 bases, leaving 8 bases not matched to a gene. CDR1 is SGHDN and CDR2 is FVKESK in the germline V gene. The CDR3 nucleotides read TGTGCCAGCAGCCAGCTTACTAGCGGGGGCGGGAATGAGCAGTTCTTC. Translation gives CASSQLTSGGGNEQFF.

This sequence joins TRBV4-1 and TRBJ1-2, with D perhaps TRBD1 (6 bases). V lost 3 bases and J lost 2, with 10 bases in between. There are 14 residues in the CDR3. Germline loops: CDR1 MGHRA, CDR2 YSYEKL. The chain's CDR3 is CASSQRGANYGYTF. CDR3 nucleotides: TGCGCCAGCAGCCAGAGGGGGGCCAACTATGGCTACACCTTC.